Following are 6 T cell receptor beta chains from one sample sequenced in a study of tissue T cells after allogeneic stem cell transplantation. This table comes from immunoSEQ multiplex PCR, and its TCRdb copy is limited to in-frame clones, with some not included. This repertoire shows about 43,000 clones, more than 90% found once; its top ten account for approximately 3.8%. Sequences were derived from blood, sampled before transplantation. The receptors derive from a woman aged 35 to 75 who later had graft-versus-host disease after an allogeneic stem cell transplant.

The chain combines TRBV18 with TRBJ1-4; D unresolved. The CDR3 runs to 15 residues. The V end lost 0 bases, the J end lost 5 bases, and 10 bases lay between the germline ends. Germline V gene data show CDR1 as KGHSH and CDR2 as LQKENI. The CDR3 nucleotides are TGTGCCAGCTCACCACCGCAGACGCCCAATGAAAAACTGTTTTTT. Translated: CASSPPQTPNEKLFF.

The V call is TRBV25-1, the J call TRBJ2-3; TRBD2 matches 12 bases. Germline loops: CDR1 MGHDK, CDR2 SYGVNS. CDR3 length: 17 amino acids. V was pared by 4 bases and J by 5 bases, with 10 bases of the junction left unmatched. Here the CDR3 reads CASSGPRLAGVEDTQYF. The CDR3 DNA reads as TGTGCCAGCAGTGGGCCACGACTAGCGGGAGTAGAAGATACGCAGTATTTT.

This clone was counted once. The chain is built from TRBV11-2 and TRBJ1-2, with TRBD1 matching over 10 bases. CDR1 is SGHAT, CDR2 FQNNGV, per germline. This CDR3 spans 14 amino acids. With 4 bases clipped from V and 4 bases from J, the junction kept 3 bases outside the gene matches. The CDR3 DNA reads TGTGCCAGCAGCTCGACAGGGGGCTCCTATGGCTACACCTTC. It encodes CASSSTGGSYGYTF.

The CDR3 sequence is CASSGSGNYGYTF. The CDR3 DNA is TGTGCCAGCAGCGGGTCGGGGAACTATGGCTACACCTTC. This chain uses TRBV12-3 or TRBV12-4 with TRBJ1-2; no definite D call. Trimming left V 6 bases short and J 2 bases short, with 10 bases between. The CDR3 consists of 13 residues.

The chain combines TRBV11-3 with TRBJ2-5; 10 bases line up with TRBD1. This CDR3 is built from 15 residues. The V segment lost 4 bases and the J segment 5 bases; nucleotides outside the gene matches: 7. Looked up from germline, CDR1 is SGHNT and CDR2 is YENEEA. The CDR3 sequence: CASSSSGTGDETQYF. CDR3 bases: TGTGCCAGCAGCTCTTCCGGGACAGGGGATGAGACCCAGTACTTC. Complete variable domain (other parts from reference TRBV11-3 and TRBJ2-5): EAGVVQSPRYKIIEKKQPVAFWCNPISGHNTLYWYLQNLGQGPELLIRYENEEAVDDSQLPKDRFSAERLKGVDSTLKIQPAELGDSAVYLCASSSSGTGDETQYFGPGTRLLVL.

The chain's CDR3 is CASSSWGQGREKLFF. DNA of the CDR3: TGTGCCAGCAGCTCATGGGGACAGGGGAGAGAAAAACTGTTTTTT. V gene TRBV7-8 combines with J gene TRBJ1-4; 10 bases fit TRBD1. The V gene's germline CDR1 is SGHVS and CDR2 FQNEAQ. The CDR3 spans 15 residues. The ends lost 4 bases at V and 8 bases at J; junction bases unmatched: 7. Drawing the rest from reference TRBV7-8 and TRBJ1-4, the complete variable domain is GAGVSQSPRYKVAKRGQDVALRCDPISGHVSLFWYQQALGQGPEFLTYFQNEAQLDKSGLPSDRFFAERPEGSVSTLKIQRTQQEDSAVYLCASSSWGQGREKLFFGSGTQLSVL.